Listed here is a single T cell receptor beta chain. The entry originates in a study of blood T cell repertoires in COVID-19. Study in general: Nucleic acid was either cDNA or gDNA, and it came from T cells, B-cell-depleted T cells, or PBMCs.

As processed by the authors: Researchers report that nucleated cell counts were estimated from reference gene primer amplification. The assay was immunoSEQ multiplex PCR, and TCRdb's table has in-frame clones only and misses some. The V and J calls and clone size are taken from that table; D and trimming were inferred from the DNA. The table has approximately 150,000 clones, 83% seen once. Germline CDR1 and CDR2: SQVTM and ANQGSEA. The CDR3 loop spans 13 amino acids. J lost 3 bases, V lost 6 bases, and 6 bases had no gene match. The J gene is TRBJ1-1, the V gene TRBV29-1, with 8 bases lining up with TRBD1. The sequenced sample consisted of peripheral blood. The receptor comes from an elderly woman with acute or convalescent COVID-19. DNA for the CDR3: TGCAGCGTAGTACAGGGGGGGGACACTGAAGCTTTCTTT. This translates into CSVVQGGDTEAFF.